This TCR beta chain was captured by sequencing in a study of regulatory T cells in long-lasting Graves disease. This clonotype was detected ten times or more. Its antigen is still unknown. CDR3-region Arm-PCR and iRepertoire HTBI primers produced the TCR beta libraries. Each CDR3 protein gets one entry after TCRdb re-called the multiplex PCR reads with MiXCR. The table records roughly 360,000 distinct CDR3 sequences, 12% of them present only once. The CDR3 has 15 residues. V trimming: 6 bases; J trimming: 11 bases; junction bases outside the gene matches: 8. Whole-study results and caveats: Study was limited to peripheral blood, excluding thyroid tissue.

Documented time point: newly diagnosed GD, antithyroid drugs for less than 3 months. PBMC RNA served as the TCR library source. This sample was also put to use in a study of T cells in Graves' hyperthyroidism and ophthalmopathy. According to that study: Participants, patients aged 18 to 65, had newly diagnosed hyperthyroidism with a duration under 2 months. The HTBI primer set drove a first-round RT-PCR of the TCR CDR3.

This receptor was taken from a woman younger than 35 with Graves disease. The chain couples TRBV12-3 or TRBV12-4 to TRBJ2-1; 15 bases map to TRBD2. The material was peripheral blood mononuclear cells (PBMCs), obtained at new diagnosis, from a patient treated with antithyroid drugs. DNA of the CDR3: TGTGCCAGCAGGATGACCGGGACTAGCGGGAGGAAGCAGTTCTTC. Amino acids: CASRMTGTSGRKQFF.